Listed here are 31 T cell receptor beta chains from one sample, sequenced in a study of regulatory T cells in long-lasting Graves disease. HTBI primers from iRepertoire and Arm-PCR of CDR3 regions yielded the TCR beta libraries. TCRdb processed the multiplex PCR reads anew with MiXCR; each CDR3 protein has one entry. Found here are 450,000 to 600,000 distinct CDR3 sequences, about 16% of them singletons; the top ten hold 12%. The sample's time point: newly diagnosed GD, antithyroid drugs for less than 3 months. Preparation of the TCR library used RNA extracted from PBMCs. The same data also went into a second study, on T cells in Graves' hyperthyroidism and ophthalmopathy.

Sample: peripheral blood mononuclear cells (PBMCs), taken at new diagnosis, from a patient treated with antithyroid drugs. The receptors shown here come from a man aged 35-49 years with Graves disease.

This clonotype was seen many times. The chain recombines TRBV29-1 with TRBJ2-5; D is perhaps TRBD1 (5 bases). Germline-derived CDR1 and CDR2 are SQVTM and ANQGSEA. Trimming cost V 3 bases and J 5 bases, with 13 bases left between them. The CDR3 length is 13 residues. The CDR3 reads CSVDPGSRETQYF. CDR3 DNA: TGCAGCGTTGATCCAGGGTCAAGGGAGACCCAGTACTTC.

This clonotype was seen repeatedly, ten times or more. The gene calls are TRBV5-5 and TRBJ2-3; tentative D call: TRBD2 (5 bases). Looked up from germline, CDR1 is SGHKS and CDR2 is YYEKEE (reference sequence). The CDR3 has 17 amino acids. The V end was cut by 5 bases, the J end by 0 bases, with 19 bases between. As DNA, the CDR3 is TGTGCCAGCAGTCCAACCACGGGGAAGCCTAGCACAGATACGCAGTATTTT. It yields the protein CASSPTTGKPSTDTQYF.

This clonotype has more than one count but fewer than ten. The chain links TRBV6-2 or TRBV6-3 to TRBJ2-1, with TRBD2 identical over 7 bases. Per germline, CDR1 MNHEY and CDR2 SVGEGT. The CDR3 runs to 15 residues. The V and J ends lost 6 bases and 6 bases, in that order; junction bases with no gene match: 11. In DNA, the CDR3 is TGTGCCAGCAGCTTCACCGGGGCTAGCGGCAATGAGCAGTTCTTC. Encoded protein: CASSFTGASGNEQFF.

This clonotype was picked up many times. The chain links TRBV20-1 to TRBJ2-3, with D unclear. Germline CDR1 is DFQATT and CDR2 is SNEGSKA (reference sequence). The CDR3 runs to 12 residues. V was shortened by 2 bases and J by 2 bases, with 5 bases between the two germline ends. The chain's CDR3 is CSARQYTDTQYF. The CDR3 DNA reads as TGCAGTGCTAGACAGTACACAGATACGCAGTATTTT.

The chain links TRBV7-3 to TRBJ2-5; 10 bases align to TRBD1. The V segment lost 5 bases and the J segment 0 bases; nucleotides outside the gene matches: 3. CDR1 is SGHTA, CDR2 FQGTGA, per germline. This CDR3 is built from 15 residues. The CDR3 bases are TGTGCCAGCAGCACCGGACAGGGGGACCAAGAGACCCAGTACTTC. Translation gives CASSTGQGDQETQYF.

This clonotype has a count of ten or more. The DNA for the CDR3 is TGTGCCAGCAAACCGGGACTAGCGGTGTACAATGAGCAGTTCTTC. Protein: CASKPGLAVYNEQFF. This chain links TRBV2 with TRBJ2-1, with 11 bases identical to TRBD2. The germline V gene has CDR1 SNHLY and CDR2 FYNNEI. The junction had 6 bases not matched to a gene; V was cut back by 7 bases and J by 4 bases. CDR3 size: 15 residues.

The sample holds many counts of this clonotype. The gene calls are TRBV30 and TRBJ1-1, with D perhaps TRBD1 (5 bases). V lost 4 bases and J lost 3, with 9 bases in between. CDR3 length equals 12 residues. CDR1 is GTSNPN and CDR2 is SVGIG in the germline V gene (reference sequence). CDR3 DNA: TGTGCCTGGAATCAGGGCCACACTGAAGCTTTCTTT. The encoded protein is CAWNQGHTEAFF.

This clonotype was recorded many times. This rearrangement joins TRBV7-2 to TRBJ2-7; the D gene could be TRBD1 or TRBD2 (5 bases each). Trimming took 5 bases from V and 1 from J, leaving 18 bases between them. The CDR3 is made up of 16 amino acids. Germline-derived CDR1 and CDR2 are SGHTA and FQGNSA. This chain's CDR3 is CASSPTPWGRSYEQYF. As DNA, the CDR3 is TGTGCCAGCAGCCCTACCCCTTGGGGGAGATCCTACGAGCAGTACTTC. Based on the CDR3 plus reference TRBV7-2 and TRBJ2-7, the full variable domain is GAGVSQSPSNKVTEKGKDVELRCDPISGHTALYWYRQSLGQGLEFLIYFQGNSAPDKSGLPSDRFSAERTGGSVSTLTIQRTQQEDSAVYLCASSPTPWGRSYEQYFGPGTRLTVT.

About this clonotype: A far larger clone lies a single base away; this is likely a read error. This chain connects TRBV2 to TRBJ2-7; TRBD1 matches at 11 bases. CDR1 and CDR2 from the germline V gene are SNHLY and FYNNEI. V dropped 7 bases and J dropped 7; count of bases not matched to a gene: 9. The CDR3 is 14 amino acids. CDR3 in amino acids: CASTRDRGSNEQYF. For the CDR3, the DNA is TGTGCCAGCACACGGGACAGGGGGAGCAATGAGCAGTACTTC.

This clonotype came up many times. The V call is TRBV6-9, the J call TRBJ2-7; 9 nucleotides align to TRBD1. The V gene's germline CDR1 is MNHGY and CDR2 SVAAGI. This CDR3 has 16 residues. V shed 2 bases and J 5 bases; nucleotides not matched to a gene: 10. CDR3 loop: CASSYPIGTGFNEQYF. CDR3 coding DNA: TGTGCCAGCAGTTATCCCATCGGGACAGGGTTTAACGAGCAGTACTTC.

This clonotype came up a few times. The J gene is TRBJ2-2, the V gene TRBV20-1; D might be TRBD2 (5 bases). Per germline, CDR1 DFQATT and CDR2 SNEGSKA (reference sequence). V lost 1 base to trimming and J lost 6 bases, with 9 bases between them. The CDR3 runs 13 residues. The chain's CDR3 is CSARGGGAGELFF. CDR3 bases: TGCAGTGCTAGAGGAGGAGGCGCCGGGGAGCTGTTTTTT.

The rearrangement uses TRBV7-4 and TRBJ1-5; 8 nucleotides align to TRBD1. The CDR3 runs 14 residues. The germline V gene has CDR1 SGHVT and CDR2 SQSDAQ. The V and J ends lost 5 bases and 10 bases, in that order; junction bases with no gene match: 10. The CDR3 region is CASSRQGLLRPQHF. DNA for the CDR3: TGTGCCAGCAGCCGACAGGGGCTTCTACGCCCCCAGCATTTT.

V usage is TRBV6-1 and J usage is TRBJ2-2; TRBD1 aligns across 9 bases. The length of the CDR3 is 17 residues. Germline assignment: CDR1 MNHNS and CDR2 SASEGT. V was clipped by 7 bases and J by 2 bases; unmatched bases: 11. For the CDR3, the DNA is TGTGCCAGCACCGAAGCCCCGGGACAGGGAAACACCGGGGAGCTGTTTTTT. It is translated as CASTEAPGQGNTGELFF.

The chain couples TRBV10-3 to TRBJ2-7; 14 nucleotides line up with TRBD2. Trimming removed 3 bases from V and 4 bases from J; junction bases left unmatched: 8. Germline V CDR1 and CDR2: ENHRY, SYGVKD. The CDR3 has 17 residues. The chain's CDR3 is CAISDPGLAGADYEQYF. CDR3 DNA sequence: TGTGCCATCAGTGACCCGGGACTAGCGGGAGCGGATTACGAGCAGTACTTC.

This clonotype was detected only a few times. The V gene is TRBV4-1, the J gene TRBJ2-4; D gene ambiguous. V was cut by 0 bases and J by 5 bases, with 5 bases left in between. Germline V CDR1 and CDR2: MGHRA, YSYEKL. This CDR3 region has 13 residues. The CDR3: CASSQEPQNIQYF. In DNA form, the CDR3 reads TGCGCCAGCAGCCAAGAGCCCCAAAACATTCAGTACTTC.

The chain links TRBV20-1 to TRBJ1-5; 9 bases align to TRBD1. V was pared by 7 bases and J by 9 bases, with 10 bases of the junction left unmatched. Germline lookup yields CDR1 DFQATT and CDR2 SNEGSKA (reference sequence). This CDR3 contains 13 residues. CDR3 sequence reads: CSVVRDRDRPQHF. For the CDR3, the DNA is TGCAGTGTCGTCCGGGACAGGGATCGGCCCCAGCATTTT.

This rearrangement joins TRBV5-1 to TRBJ1-1, with 10 bases fitting TRBD1. The germline gives CDR1 SGHRS, CDR2 YFSETQ. After removal of 5 bases from V and 1 base from J, the junction contained 5 bases not matched to a gene. This CDR3 has 15 residues. The CDR3 DNA sequence: TGCGCCAGCAGAGAGTGGACAGGGGGGAACACTGAAGCTTTCTTT. Translating gives CASREWTGGNTEAFF.

This clonotype was counted ten times or more. The chain combines TRBV27 with TRBJ2-3; 9 nucleotides line up with TRBD2. The trim removed 3 bases at V and 4 bases at J, leaving 5 bases unmatched. The CDR3 is 15 amino acids. Germline values: CDR1 MNHEY, CDR2 SMNVEV (reference sequence). This CDR3 is CASSFSGSHPDTQYF. Written as DNA, the CDR3 is TGTGCCAGCAGTTTTAGCGGGAGCCACCCAGATACGCAGTATTTT.

This clonotype was counted at least ten times. V is TRBV12-3 or TRBV12-4 and J is TRBJ2-3; 7 positions match TRBD2. The DNA end is a closer match to TRBJ2-5, so the J assignment may be wrong. The CDR3 extends over 13 amino acids. The CDR3 loop reads CASRPTSAETQYF. Here the CDR3 DNA reads TGTGCCAGCAGGCCTACTAGCGCCGAGACCCAGTACTTC.

The V gene is TRBV7-9, the J gene TRBJ1-2, with D hard to call. The CDR3 is made up of 14 amino acids. Germline lookup yields CDR1 SEHNR and CDR2 FQNEAQ (reference sequence). The germline V and J ends were trimmed by 5 bases and 4 bases, with 14 bases remaining between them. The DNA for the CDR3 is TGTGCCAGCAGCCCGTGGGGTTTGGGCTATGGCTACACCTTC. It translates to CASSPWGLGYGYTF.

This clonotype was observed at least ten times. The chain uses TRBV18 and TRBJ2-4, with 11 positions matching TRBD2. Trimming cost V 3 bases and J 8 bases; bases outside gene matches: 3. The CDR3 is 14 amino acids. Germline V gives CDR1 KGHSH, CDR2 LQKENI. CDR3 DNA: TGTGCCAGCTCACCTACTAGCGGGAGCCACATTCAGTACTTC. It encodes CASSPTSGSHIQYF.

At least ten counts were recorded for this clonotype. The CDR3 loop reads CASSEWRDNEQFF. CDR3 DNA: TGTGCCAGCAGTGAATGGCGGGACAATGAGCAGTTCTTC. The J gene is TRBJ2-1, the V gene TRBV2, with D maybe TRBD2 (5 bases). Germline loops: CDR1 SNHLY, CDR2 FYNNEI. V was clipped by 2 bases and J by 5 bases, with 7 bases between them. CDR3 length: 13 amino acids.

This clonotype was seen repeatedly, ten times or more. J is TRBJ1-6 and V is TRBV30; TRBD1 matches at 7 bases. In germline, CDR1 is GTSNPN, CDR2 SVGIG (reference sequence). The CDR3 has 14 amino acids. The junction had 3 bases not matched to a gene; V was cut back by 1 base and J by 6 bases. The CDR3: CAWSGGTVNSPLHF. CDR3 in DNA: TGTGCCTGGAGTGGGGGGACAGTTAATTCACCCCTCCACTTT.

This clonotype was detected a few times. Just one base apart from a much larger clone, this may be a read error. This chain uses TRBV30 with TRBJ1-1; D is unclear. Germline-derived CDR1 and CDR2 are GTSNPN and SVGIG (reference sequence). This CDR3 spans 10 amino acids. Between the trimmed V and J ends, which lost 1 base and 7 bases, there was a span of 4 bases. The CDR3 sequence: CAWSDSEAFF. CDR3 bases: TGTGCCTGGAGTGACAGTGAAGCTTTCTTT.

This clonotype was picked up many times. The chain recombines TRBV12-3 or TRBV12-4 with TRBJ2-1; D remains unclear. The CDR3 consists of 16 residues. V was pared by 7 bases and J by 0 bases, with 16 bases between. The CDR3, as DNA: TGTGCCAGCATCCCAAGGCTAGGATTCTCCTACAATGAGCAGTTCTTC. Translating gives CASIPRLGFSYNEQFF.

The table lists this clonotype with many counts. The chain employs TRBV20-1 and TRBJ2-3; D gene unclear. V was shortened by 2 bases and J by 6 bases, with 18 bases between the two germline ends. CDR3 size: 15 residues. Germline assignment: CDR1 DFQATT and CDR2 SNEGSKA (reference sequence). The CDR3 spells CSARPQARSVDTQYF. For the CDR3, the DNA is TGCAGTGCTAGACCCCAGGCCAGGTCTGTGGATACGCAGTATTTT.

The table lists this clonotype with many counts. The J gene is TRBJ2-1, the V gene TRBV28; D is unclear. This CDR3 comprises 14 residues. Between the trimmed V and J ends, which lost 1 base and 7 bases, there was a span of 11 bases. Germline V gene lookup returns CDR1 MDHEN and CDR2 SYDVKM. In nucleotides, the CDR3 is TGTGCCAGCAGTTTATTGTCAGGCGGTAATGAGCAGTTCTTC. This encodes CASSLLSGGNEQFF.

This clonotype has just a few counts. The chain combines TRBV19 with TRBJ2-1, with 9 nucleotides matching TRBD1. The junction had 3 bases not matched to a gene; V was cut back by 6 bases and J by 0 bases. Germline V gene lookup returns CDR1 LNHDA and CDR2 SQIVND (reference sequence). The CDR3 has 15 amino acids. For the CDR3, the DNA is TGTGCCAGTAGGGGACAGGGCTTCTCCTACAATGAGCAGTTCTTC. Protein: CASRGQGFSYNEQFF.

This chain connects TRBV20-1 to TRBJ1-5; weak D call: TRBD1 (6 bases). The germline V gene has CDR1 DFQATT and CDR2 SNEGSKA (reference sequence). The CDR3 spans 14 residues. V was trimmed by 3 bases and J by 5 bases, leaving 14 bases between them. CDR3 sequence (DNA): TGCAGTGCTAGTGGGGGGCTTCGCGATCAGCCCCAGCATTTT. It yields the protein CSASGGLRDQPQHF.

This clonotype has at least ten counts. V usage is TRBV20-1 and J usage is TRBJ2-5; D unresolved. Trimming pared 6 bases from V and 2 bases from J, leaving 16 bases between. The CDR3 extends over 14 amino acids. Germline-derived CDR1 and CDR2 are DFQATT and SNEGSKA (reference sequence). The CDR3 bases are TGCAGTGCGCGCCTCACGCAACGGCAAGAGACCCAGTACTTC. It yields the protein CSARLTQRQETQYF.

This chain links TRBV6-1 with TRBJ2-5; either TRBD1 or TRBD2 may supply D (6 bases each). The V end lost 10 bases, the J end lost 4 bases, and 13 bases lay between the germline ends. Germline V lookup: CDR1 MNHNS, CDR2 SASEGT. The CDR3 spans 12 residues. This chain's CDR3 is CATRGRRETQYF. CDR3 coding DNA: TGTGCCACCCGGGGGCGGAGAGAGACCCAGTACTTC.